This is a list of T cell receptor beta chains from one sample in a study of PD-1 blockade in mismatch repair-deficient tumors. Assay: immunoSEQ multiplex PCR; the TCRdb copy retains only in-frame clones and omits some. The sample gives about 63,000 clones, 70% to 90% of which show up once; about 14% is in the top ten. Material: peripheral blood, obtained 52 weeks after starting pembrolizumab. Receptor source: an adult with mismatch repair-deficient cancer. CDR3s include the opening cysteine and the closing phenylalanine or tryptophan. D genes are given only for firm matches. Clone size, where shown, is once, few, many, or a class for clones that have expanded.

v_gene	j_gene	d_gene	abundance	CDR3nt	CDR3aa
TRBV13	TRBJ2-3	TRBD1	NA	TGTGCCAGCAGCCCCTACCCCGCGACAGGGGCGAGCACAGATACGCAGTATTTT	CASSPYPATGASTDTQYF
TRBV6-5	TRBJ2-1	NA	NA	TGTGCCAGCAGTTATACTAGTTCCCATGAGCAGTTCTTC	CASSYTSSHEQFF
TRBV7-9	TRBJ2-1	TRBD2	NA	TGTGCCAGCAGCCCAACGAACGTGCGGGGGGGCGATGAGCAGTTCTTC	CASSPTNVRGGDEQFF
TRBV14	TRBJ2-1	TRBD2	NA	TGTGCCAGCAGCCAAGGGACTAGCTCCTACAATGAGCAGTTCTTC	CASSQGTSSYNEQFF
TRBV2	TRBJ2-1	NA	NA	TGTGCCAGCAGTGGGGTGGGGGAGGATGAGCAGTTCTTC	CASSGVGEDEQFF
TRBV6-5	TRBJ2-1	TRBD2	NA	TGTGCCAGCAGTTTGGGACTAGCGGGAGGATACAATGAGCAGTTCTTC	CASSLGLAGGYNEQFF
TRBV13	TRBJ1-2	NA	NA	TGTGCCAGCACATCCAACCTGGGTGACACCTTC	CASTSNLGDTF
TRBV11-2	TRBJ2-5	TRBD2	NA	TGTGCCAGCAGCTTGGAAGCGGCGGGAGTAGGGGAGACCCAGTACTTC	CASSLEAAGVGETQYF
TRBV19	TRBJ2-7	NA	NA	TGTGCCAGTAGCATACGCGCGGACCCGGGACTTCTGAACTCCTACGAGCAGTACTTC	CASSIRADPGLLNSYEQYF
TRBV27	TRBJ2-7	NA	once	TGTGCCAGCAGCGCTGGACCTCCTGGCCTCTACGAGCAGTACTTC	CASSAGPPGLYEQYF
TRBV2	TRBJ2-1	TRBD2	NA	TGTGCCAGCAGTATTAGCGGGAGCTCCTACAATGAGCAGTTCTTC	CASSISGSSYNEQFF
TRBV7-2	TRBJ1-2	NA	NA	TGTGCCAGCAGCTTAGGAACAGGGATGGACTATGGCTACACCTTC	CASSLGTGMDYGYTF
TRBV19	TRBJ2-3	TRBD1	NA	TGTGCCAGTAGAGACAGGGCTGCAATAGATACGCAGTATTTT	CASRDRAAIDTQYF
TRBV4-3	TRBJ2-7	TRBD1	NA	TGCGCCAGCAGCCCCGGGACAGAGACCTACGAGCAGTACTTC	CASSPGTETYEQYF